Listed below are T cell receptor beta chains from one sample, sequenced in a study of regulatory T cells in long-lasting Graves disease. TCRdb re-called the multiplex PCR reads through MiXCR, storing one row per CDR3 protein. The sample shows about 350,000 distinct CDR3 sequences, around 17% of them seen only once. These same data were also listed under a study on T cells in Graves' hyperthyroidism and ophthalmopathy.

Material: peripheral blood mononuclear cells (PBMCs), obtained at new diagnosis, from a patient treated with antithyroid drugs. These receptors were taken from a man aged 35 to 55 with Graves disease. Each CDR3 is given with its conserved first and last residue. D genes are given only for firm matches. Size tells how often a clone was seen (once, few, many) or the class of an expanded clone, and some rows leave it out.

CDR3 DNA: TGTGCCAGCAGTCCCTCACAGTGGGCGGGATCACCCCTCCACTTT
CDR3 protein: CASSPSQWAGSPLHF
clone size: many
V gene: TRBV28
J gene: TRBJ1-6
D gene: -

CDR3 DNA: TGTGCCAGCAGCTTAATGGGGACGTTACAAGAGACCCAGTACTTC
CDR3 protein: CASSLMGTLQETQYF
clone size: many
V gene: TRBV7-3
J gene: TRBJ2-5
D gene: -

CDR3 DNA: TGTGCCAGCGCGGGACTAGCGGGAACAACCCCAGAGACCCAGTACTTC
CDR3 protein: CASAGLAGTTPETQYF
clone size: many
V gene: TRBV12-3/TRBV12-4
J gene: TRBJ2-5
D gene: TRBD2

CDR3 DNA: TGCAGTGCTTCTCAAATAACCGGGACAGTTGGAAACACCATATATTTT
CDR3 protein: CSASQITGTVGNTIYF
clone size: many
V gene: TRBV20-1
J gene: TRBJ1-3
D gene: TRBD1

CDR3 DNA: TGTGCCAGCAGTGCGAGGGAAATTCGGAATCAGCCCCAGCATTTT
CDR3 protein: CASSAREIRNQPQHF
clone size: -
V gene: TRBV2
J gene: TRBJ1-5
D gene: -

CDR3 DNA: TGCAGTGCCCAAATCCTAAACCAGGAAATCTACACCTTC
CDR3 protein: CSAQILNQEIYTF
clone size: -
V gene: TRBV20-1
J gene: TRBJ1-2
D gene: -

CDR3 DNA: TGCAGTGCTAGGGACTATATAATAACCGATACGCAGTATTTT
CDR3 protein: CSARDYIITDTQYF
clone size: few
V gene: TRBV20-1
J gene: TRBJ2-3
D gene: -

CDR3 DNA: TGCGCCAGCAGCTTGGAAGCCCGCTCTGGAAACACCATATATTTT
CDR3 protein: CASSLEARSGNTIYF
clone size: -
V gene: TRBV5-1
J gene: TRBJ1-3
D gene: -

CDR3 DNA: TGCGCCAGCACGACCGGGACAGCAAATGAAAAACTGTTTTTT
CDR3 protein: CASTTGTANEKLFF
clone size: few
V gene: TRBV5-1
J gene: TRBJ1-4
D gene: TRBD1

CDR3 DNA: TGTGCCAGCAGCCCCCTTCGAGGGATCACTGAAGCTTTCTTT
CDR3 protein: CASSPLRGITEAFF
clone size: -
V gene: TRBV7-9
J gene: TRBJ1-1
D gene: -

CDR3 DNA: TGTGCCAGCAGCTCCTTGGACAATGAGCAGTTCTTC
CDR3 protein: CASSSLDNEQFF
clone size: many
V gene: TRBV7-9
J gene: TRBJ2-1
D gene: -

CDR3 DNA: TGTGCCAGCAGCCTAAGGAGGAAAGGGGTAGCGGGGGGGTACAATGAGCAGTTCTTC
CDR3 protein: CASSLRRKGVAGGYNEQFF
clone size: -
V gene: TRBV7-2
J gene: TRBJ2-1
D gene: TRBD2

CDR3 DNA: TGTGCCACCAGCGAGGGACTTCTGACCACAGATACGCAGTATTTT
CDR3 protein: CATSEGLLTTDTQYF
clone size: few
V gene: TRBV15
J gene: TRBJ2-3
D gene: -

CDR3 DNA: TGCAGTGCCGCACGAACTCAGACCCAGTACTTC
CDR3 protein: CSAARTQTQYF
clone size: -
V gene: TRBV20-1
J gene: TRBJ2-5
D gene: -

CDR3 DNA: TGCAGTGCTAGCGCGGGGGCCACAGATACGCAGTATTTT
CDR3 protein: CSASAGATDTQYF
clone size: few
V gene: TRBV20-1
J gene: TRBJ2-3
D gene: -

CDR3 DNA: TGCAGCGTGACTAAGGATTGGGGGACTGAAGCTTTCTTT
CDR3 protein: CSVTKDWGTEAFF
clone size: many
V gene: TRBV29-1
J gene: TRBJ1-1
D gene: -

CDR3 DNA: TGTGCCAGCAGTCCCTTTATAGTAACAAACTATGGCTACACCTTC
CDR3 protein: CASSPFIVTNYGYTF
clone size: -
V gene: TRBV28
J gene: TRBJ1-2
D gene: -

CDR3 DNA: TGTGCCAGCAGCTTAGGACAGTCCCCCTACGAGCAGTACTTC
CDR3 protein: CASSLGQSPYEQYF
clone size: many
V gene: TRBV5-4
J gene: TRBJ2-7
D gene: -

CDR3 DNA: TGTGCCAGCAGTTACTTCCCCGGGCAGGGATTGACCTACGAGCAGTACTTC
CDR3 protein: CASSYFPGQGLTYEQYF
clone size: many
V gene: TRBV6-2/TRBV6-3
J gene: TRBJ2-7
D gene: -

CDR3 DNA: TGTGCCAGCTCCTTGGACAGTCTCAGCTCTGGAAACACCATATATTTT
CDR3 protein: CASSLDSLSSGNTIYF
clone size: many
V gene: TRBV18
J gene: TRBJ1-3
D gene: -

CDR3 DNA: TGCAGCGTTGGGGGGGTCGACAAGGGGAACTATGGCTACACCTTC
CDR3 protein: CSVGGVDKGNYGYTF
clone size: few
V gene: TRBV29-1
J gene: TRBJ1-2
D gene: -

CDR3 DNA: TGTGCCAGCTCATTAGGAACTAGCGGGGGGTCTGGGAGCTCCTACGAGCAGTACTTC
CDR3 protein: CASSLGTSGGSGSSYEQYF
clone size: -
V gene: TRBV18
J gene: TRBJ2-7
D gene: TRBD2

CDR3 DNA: TGTGCCAGCAGTTACGGCGGGGGCCGAGGCGCCGGGGAGCTGTTTTTT
CDR3 protein: CASSYGGGRGAGELFF
clone size: many
V gene: TRBV6-5
J gene: TRBJ2-2
D gene: -

CDR3 DNA: TGCGCCAGCAGCCAAGATCCCTGGACTGGTGGGGAGACCCAGTACTTC
CDR3 protein: CASSQDPWTGGETQYF
clone size: many
V gene: TRBV4-3
J gene: TRBJ2-5
D gene: -

CDR3 DNA: TGTGCCAGCAGTGAAGAGTGGGGCAGGGAGACCCAGTACTTC
CDR3 protein: CASSEEWGRETQYF
clone size: many
V gene: TRBV6-2/TRBV6-3
J gene: TRBJ2-5
D gene: -

CDR3 DNA: TGTGCCAGCAGCCTCATAGCGGGGACTTACAATGAGCAGTTCTTC
CDR3 protein: CASSLIAGTYNEQFF
clone size: many
V gene: TRBV3-1
J gene: TRBJ2-1
D gene: TRBD2

CDR3 DNA: TGCAGTGCCAGGGGGTTGACCTCCTACAATGAGCAGTTCTTC
CDR3 protein: CSARGLTSYNEQFF
clone size: few
V gene: TRBV20-1
J gene: TRBJ2-1
D gene: TRBD1

CDR3 DNA: TGTGCCAGCAGTATTTATCCGGGACAGGGGCGGAATGAGCAGTTCTTC
CDR3 protein: CASSIYPGQGRNEQFF
clone size: many
V gene: TRBV7-8
J gene: TRBJ2-1
D gene: TRBD1

CDR3 DNA: TGTGCCGCCGTGGGGCGGCTGAACACTGAAGCTTTCTTT
CDR3 protein: CAAVGRLNTEAFF
clone size: many
V gene: TRBV28
J gene: TRBJ1-1
D gene: -

CDR3 DNA: TGTGCCAGCAGTATTCGGGCCTTACGGGAGACCCAGTACTTC
CDR3 protein: CASSIRALRETQYF
clone size: -
V gene: TRBV27
J gene: TRBJ2-5
D gene: -

CDR3 DNA: TGCAGTGCTAGAGGTCTAGCGGGGTACACAGATACGCAGTATTTT
CDR3 protein: CSARGLAGYTDTQYF
clone size: many
V gene: TRBV20-1
J gene: TRBJ2-3
D gene: TRBD2

CDR3 DNA: TGTGCCAGCAGCCCAAGGACTAGCGGGGCTCACAATGAGCAGTTCTTC
CDR3 protein: CASSPRTSGAHNEQFF
clone size: -
V gene: TRBV9
J gene: TRBJ2-1
D gene: TRBD2

CDR3 DNA: TGTGCCAGCAGTTTTGGTCAGTTGAACACTGAAGCTTTCTTT
CDR3 protein: CASSFGQLNTEAFF
clone size: many
V gene: TRBV6-9
J gene: TRBJ1-1
D gene: -

CDR3 DNA: TGCAGTGCTCCGGGCGGCTATCCAACCTACGAGCAGTACTTC
CDR3 protein: CSAPGGYPTYEQYF
clone size: -
V gene: TRBV20-1
J gene: TRBJ2-7
D gene: -

CDR3 DNA: TGTGCCAGCAGGGGGGAGGCCTACGAGCAGTACTTC
CDR3 protein: CASRGEAYEQYF
clone size: -
V gene: TRBV6-2/TRBV6-3
J gene: TRBJ2-7
D gene: -

CDR3 DNA: TGCAGTGCGAGGACAGGCGTGTATGGCTACACCTTC
CDR3 protein: CSARTGVYGYTF
clone size: -
V gene: TRBV20-1
J gene: TRBJ1-2
D gene: TRBD1

CDR3 DNA: TGTGCCTGCTCACTAGGGGAGGATGGCTACACCTTC
CDR3 protein: CACSLGEDGYTF
clone size: -
V gene: TRBV18
J gene: TRBJ1-2
D gene: -

CDR3 DNA: TGTGCCAGCAGTGCAGGGGATCAGCCCCAGCATTTT
CDR3 protein: CASSAGDQPQHF
clone size: many
V gene: TRBV2
J gene: TRBJ1-5
D gene: -

CDR3 DNA: TGTGCCATCAGTGAAGGACAGGGGGGGTACACAGATACGCAGTATTTT
CDR3 protein: CAISEGQGGYTDTQYF
clone size: many
V gene: TRBV10-3
J gene: TRBJ2-3
D gene: TRBD1

CDR3 DNA: TGTGCCTCCCTAAAACAGGGGGCCGCGACTGAAGCTTTCTTT
CDR3 protein: CASLKQGAATEAFF
clone size: -
V gene: TRBV7-2
J gene: TRBJ1-1
D gene: TRBD1

CDR3 DNA: TGTGCCAGCGGCCGGGCCGGGGGAGAGCAGTACTTC
CDR3 protein: CASGRAGGEQYF
clone size: few
V gene: TRBV9
J gene: TRBJ2-7
D gene: -

CDR3 DNA: TGCGCCAGCAGCTTGGTGGACGGGGAGCTGTTTTTT
CDR3 protein: CASSLVDGELFF
clone size: -
V gene: TRBV5-1
J gene: TRBJ2-2
D gene: -

CDR3 DNA: TGTGCCAGCAGCCCCCGACTTAGCGAGCAGTTCTTC
CDR3 protein: CASSPRLSEQFF
clone size: many
V gene: TRBV3-1
J gene: TRBJ2-1
D gene: -

CDR3 DNA: TGTGCCAGCAGTTTAGGTGATAACACCGGGGAGCTGTTTTTT
CDR3 protein: CASSLGDNTGELFF
clone size: -
V gene: TRBV28
J gene: TRBJ2-2
D gene: -

CDR3 DNA: TGCAGTTCGCCCACCGGGACAGGGGGCCCCTTATTCGGCAATCAGCCCCAGCATTTT
CDR3 protein: CSSPTGTGGPLFGNQPQHF
clone size: -
V gene: TRBV20-1
J gene: TRBJ1-5
D gene: TRBD1

CDR3 DNA: TGCGCCAGCAGCCTAAACAGGGGGCTCCGAGAAAAACTGTTTTTT
CDR3 protein: CASSLNRGLREKLFF
clone size: -
V gene: TRBV5-1
J gene: TRBJ1-4
D gene: TRBD1

CDR3 DNA: TGTGCCAGCAGTTACTCGGAGGCCACCGGGGAGCTGTTTTTT
CDR3 protein: CASSYSEATGELFF
clone size: many
V gene: TRBV6-5
J gene: TRBJ2-2
D gene: -

CDR3 DNA: TGTGCCAGCAGTTTCGCCAGGGTACCTAGCTCCTACGAGCAGTACTTC
CDR3 protein: CASSFARVPSSYEQYF
clone size: -
V gene: TRBV6-5
J gene: TRBJ2-7
D gene: -

CDR3 DNA: TGTGCCAGCAGCTCGGACGCGAACACAGATACGCAGTATTTT
CDR3 protein: CASSSDANTDTQYF
clone size: -
V gene: TRBV7-3
J gene: TRBJ2-3
D gene: -

CDR3 DNA: TGTGCCAGCAGCTTACCCGGCAGGGCCTCCTACGAGCAGTACTTC
CDR3 protein: CASSLPGRASYEQYF
clone size: few
V gene: TRBV5-8
J gene: TRBJ2-7
D gene: -